The 10 T cell receptor beta chains in this list originate from one sample, sequenced in a study of OX40 agonist ivuxolimab in advanced cancers. Libraries were prepared by immunoSEQ multiplex PCR; TCRdb keeps only in-frame clonotypes and omits some of them. The sample includes fewer than 80,000 clones, roughly nine tenths of them seen just once. Sample: CD4+ or CD8+ T cells sorted from blood, taken in a trial of the OX40 agonist ivuxolimab. The origin of the receptors is an adult with an advanced solid tumor such as melanoma, head and neck, liver or kidney cancer.

This chain joins TRBV28 and TRBJ2-7; 9 bases map to TRBD2. Trimming cost V 9 bases and J 0 bases; bases outside gene matches: 6. This CDR3 is 14 amino acids long. Germline CDR1 MDHEN, CDR2 SYDVKM. The CDR3 bases are TGTGCCAGTGGACTAGCGCACCCCTCCTACGAGCAGTACTTC. This sequence encodes CASGLAHPSYEQYF.

This clone was seen only once. This chain joins TRBV6-5 and TRBJ1-4; possibly TRBD1 for D (6 bases). CDR1 is MNHEY and CDR2 is SVGAGI in the germline V gene. The CDR3 has 14 residues. The V end lost 6 bases, the J end lost 5 bases, and 13 bases lay between the germline ends. Here the CDR3 DNA reads TGTGCCAGCAGCCGTGGACAGATAAATGAAAAACTGTTTTTT. Amino acids: CASSRGQINEKLFF.

The chain couples TRBV5-4 to TRBJ2-7, with 7 bases lining up with TRBD1. J was trimmed by 0 bases and V by 2 bases; bases with no gene match: 5. Germline CDR1 SGHNT, CDR2 YYREEE (reference sequence). This CDR3 is built from 15 residues. The CDR3 here is CASSLRQGLSYEQYF. CDR3 bases: TGTGCCAGCAGCTTACGACAGGGCCTCTCCTACGAGCAGTACTTC. Full variable domain (missing parts from reference TRBV5-4 and TRBJ2-7): ETGVTQSPTHLIKTRGQQVTLRCSSQSGHNTVSWYQQALGQGPQFIFQYYREEENGRGNFPPRFSGLQFPNYSSELNVNALELDDSALYLCASSLRQGLSYEQYFGPGTRLTVT.

The V and J genes are TRBV18 and TRBJ1-2; no clear D gene. Germline assignment: CDR1 KGHSH and CDR2 LQKENI. The CDR3 covers 13 residues. V was pared by 0 bases and J by 7 bases, with 9 bases between. The CDR3 protein is CASSPPLGSGYTF. In DNA form, the CDR3 reads TGTGCCAGCTCACCACCCCTTGGGAGTGGCTACACCTTC.

This chain uses TRBV27 with TRBJ1-1, with 9 bases that match TRBD1. Trimming at V came to 3 bases and at J to 7 bases, leaving 6 bases not matched to a gene. This CDR3 comprises 14 residues. Germline assignment: CDR1 MNHEY and CDR2 SMNVEV (reference sequence). Here the CDR3 reads CASSFLGQGDEAFF. The CDR3 DNA follows: TGTGCCAGCAGTTTCCTGGGACAGGGAGATGAAGCTTTCTTT.

V and J are TRBV6-5 and TRBJ2-7; 9 nucleotides agree with TRBD1. The germline V gene has CDR1 MNHEY and CDR2 SVGAGI. The junction had 6 bases not matched to a gene; V was cut back by 8 bases and J by 1 base. The CDR3 sequence is 14 residues long. The CDR3 loop reads CASYGQGISYEQYF. Here the CDR3 DNA reads TGTGCCAGCTACGGACAGGGGATTTCCTACGAGCAGTACTTC.

This chain joins TRBV7-9 and TRBJ2-7, with TRBD1 matching 8 bases. This CDR3 is built from 14 residues. Germline V gives CDR1 SEHNR, CDR2 FQNEAQ (reference sequence). J gave up 6 bases and V 5 bases, and 9 bases lay outside the gene matches. CDR3 DNA: TGTGCCAGCAGCCCTCCGGTACAGGGGGTCGAGCAGTACTTC. Protein sequence: CASSPPVQGVEQYF.

The rearrangement links TRBV4-3 to TRBJ2-7, with D possibly called TRBD1 or TRBD2 (5 bases each). V lost 1 base, J lost 4 bases, and 11 bases lay in between. The CDR3 contains 14 residues. CDR1 is LGHNA, CDR2 YSLEER, per germline. The CDR3 sequence is CASSQGGSPYEQYF. The CDR3 nucleotides are TGCGCCAGCAGCCAAGGGGGGTCCCCATACGAGCAGTACTTC.

This clone was observed a few times. The chain uses TRBV4-2 and TRBJ1-1, with D perhaps matching TRBD1 (5 bases). Germline assignment: CDR1 LGHNA and CDR2 YNFKEQ. Trimming shortened V by 1 base and J by 2 bases, and 14 bases separated the two germline ends. This CDR3 is 16 amino acids long. In nucleotides, the CDR3 is TGTGCCAGCAGCCAAGCTGGGACTTCTTTAAACACTGAAGCTTTCTTT. Protein product: CASSQAGTSLNTEAFF.

V is TRBV25-1 and J is TRBJ1-1, with D hard to call. V gave up 6 bases and J gave up 0 bases, with 14 bases separating them. Germline CDR1 and CDR2: MGHDK and SYGVNS. The length of the CDR3 is 15 residues. The CDR3 bases are TGTGCCAGCAGGTATCCGGACGGGATGAACACTGAAGCTTTCTTT. Residues: CASRYPDGMNTEAFF.